The sequence of this TCR beta chain was determined in a study of shared clonotypes between healthy human individuals. Notes on the study in general: Memory subsets generally showed smaller estimated richness than naive subsets did.

V lost 3 bases to trimming and J lost 9 bases; unmatched junction nucleotides: 13. CDR3 size: 16 residues. CDR1 is SGHDN, CDR2 FVKESK, per germline. TCRdb's copy holds only in-frame clones and misses some; the assay was immunoSEQ multiplex PCR. The sample consists of about 980,000 clones, approximately 80% of them appearing once. With respect to this clone: What it recognizes is unknown.

The sample consisted of memory CD4+ T cells sorted from blood. Subset in this sample: CD45RA-negative fraction. The genes are TRBV14 and TRBJ1-1, with 10 bases aligning to TRBD1. This TCR came from a man between 18 and 29 years old in good health. DNA of the CDR3: TGTGCCAGCAGCCAGTCTGGAACTGACAGGGGGCAGAAAGCTTTCTTT. This encodes CASSQSGTDRGQKAFF.